This T cell receptor beta chain was captured by sequencing in a study of siplizumab effects on memory and regulatory T cells. General study findings and limits: On average, about 69% of mappable alloreactive CD4+ clones were Treg-derived under siplizumab, against 25% to 30% in controls.

V shed 5 bases and J shed 8 bases, with 16 bases lying between them. There are 15 residues in the CDR3. CDR1 MGHDK and CDR2 SYGVNS come from the germline V gene. Clones were sequenced by immunoSEQ multiplex PCR, and TCRdb holds only the in-frame ones, with some missing. The repertoire holds some 65,000 clones, over 75% seen once, with 1.5% to 2% in the top ten. On this clone: Its target is unknown.

The sample was Tregs sorted from blood. The V gene is TRBV25-1, the J gene TRBJ1-6; D is perhaps TRBD1 (5 bases). This sequence was found in a human donor in good health. CDR3 nucleotide sequence: TGTGCCAGCAGTAACTACAGGATAGTGGATTCACCCCTCCACTTT. It specifies CASSNYRIVDSPLHF.